The next 23 T cell receptor beta chains were all read from a single sample in a study of shared T cell receptors in the human thymus. Clones were sequenced by immunoSEQ multiplex PCR, and TCRdb holds only the in-frame ones, with some missing. The sample shows about 710,000 clones, around 87% of them seen only once. These same records also appear under a second study, on human thymus T cells.

Sequencing was performed on thymocytes. These receptors were obtained from a boy younger than two with a congenital heart defect.

The chain couples TRBV6-4 to TRBJ2-3; 14 nucleotides agree with TRBD2. The length of the CDR3 is 16 residues. Germline CDR1 MRHNA, CDR2 SNTAGT. V was clipped by 6 bases and J by 6 bases; unmatched bases: 8. CDR3 coding DNA: TGTGCCAGCAGCGGGACTAGCGGGAGTGGATCGGATACGCAGTATTTT. Translated: CASSGTSGSGSDTQYF.

The V call is TRBV5-1, the J call TRBJ2-1, with D maybe TRBD1 (5 bases). There are 15 residues in the CDR3. The V gene's germline CDR1 is SGHRS and CDR2 YFSETQ. V was clipped by 2 bases and J by 2 bases, with 11 bases between them. The CDR3 region has the DNA TGCGCCAGCAGCTTAGGGGCCAAGCCCTACAATGAGCAGTTCTTC. Translating it yields CASSLGAKPYNEQFF. The variable domain in full, completed from reference TRBV5-1 and TRBJ2-1, reads KAGVTQTPRYLIKTRGQQVTLSCSPISGHRSVSWYQQTPGQGLQFLFEYFSETQRNKGNFPGRFSGRQFSNSRSEMNVSTLELGDSALYLCASSLGAKPYNEQFFGPGTRLTVL.

As DNA, the CDR3 is TGTGCCAGCGGGGGGGAACACTACAATGAGCAGTTCTTC. Its protein product is CASGGEHYNEQFF. The chain has TRBV11-2 and TRBJ2-1, with TRBD2 matching 7 bases. V shed 8 bases and J 3 bases; nucleotides not matched to a gene: 4. The CDR3 totals 13 residues. CDR1 and CDR2 (germline): SGHAT, FQNNGV.

In DNA form, the CDR3 reads TGCGCCAGCAGCCAGACTGACAGGGAGGTCGAAAGCAATCAGCCCCAGCATTTT. Translating it yields CASSQTDREVESNQPQHF. The chain recombines TRBV4-1 with TRBJ1-5; TRBD1 matches at 7 bases. Per the germline V gene, CDR1 is MGHRA and CDR2 is YSYEKL. The CDR3 extends over 18 amino acids. V dropped 3 bases and J dropped 1; count of bases not matched to a gene: 12.

The V and J genes are TRBV19 and TRBJ2-7, with 8 bases matching TRBD2. The trim removed 5 bases at V and 5 bases at J, leaving 5 bases unmatched. CDR3 length equals 13 residues. Germline CDR1 is LNHDA and CDR2 is SQIVND (reference sequence). Here the CDR3 reads CASSPPGGDEQYF. Here the CDR3 DNA reads TGTGCCAGTAGTCCCCCGGGGGGGGACGAGCAGTACTTC. The full variable domain, its missing parts supplied by reference TRBV19 and TRBJ2-7, is DGGITQSPKYLFRKEGQNVTLSCEQNLNHDAMYWYRQDPGQGLRLIYYSQIVNDFQKGDIAEGYSVSREKKESFPLTVTSAQKNPTAFYLCASSPPGGDEQYFGPGTRLTVT.

In this sample, this clone turned up once. V and J are TRBV21-1 and TRBJ1-3; TRBD1 reflects the table's D call only, with no check against the DNA. TRBV21-1 is a pseudogene locus. The CDR3 covers 17 residues. The CDR3 sequence: CASSPHCQDNSGNTIYF. In nucleotides, the CDR3 is TGTGCCAGCAGCCCCCATTGTCAGGACAACTCTGGAAACACCATATATTTT.

The chain has TRBV5-4 and TRBJ1-4; no clear D gene. CDR1 and CDR2 from the germline V gene are SGHNT and YYREEE (reference sequence). V lost 0 bases to trimming and J lost 8 bases, with 11 bases between them. The CDR3 extends over 14 amino acids. The CDR3 protein is CASSLGDKKEKLFF. The CDR3 DNA reads TGTGCCAGCAGCTTGGGTGACAAGAAGGAAAAACTGTTTTTT. Full variable domain (missing parts from reference TRBV5-4 and TRBJ1-4): ETGVTQSPTHLIKTRGQQVTLRCSSQSGHNTVSWYQQALGQGPQFIFQYYREEENGRGNFPPRFSGLQFPNYSSELNVNALELDDSALYLCASSLGDKKEKLFFGSGTQLSVL.

The chain couples TRBV4-3 to TRBJ2-7; 9 bases are a match to TRBD1. CDR3 length: 14 amino acids. Trimming took 4 bases from V and 5 from J; bases not matched to a gene: 6. The V gene's germline CDR1 is LGHNA and CDR2 YSLEER. CDR3 protein: CASSPGQGGDEQYF. CDR3 DNA: TGCGCCAGCAGCCCGGGACAGGGCGGGGACGAGCAGTACTTC.

This chain joins TRBV4-3 and TRBJ1-2, with TRBD1 matching 7 bases. J lost 0 bases, V lost 6 bases, and 7 bases had no gene match. The CDR3 spans 15 residues. Germline V gene data show CDR1 as LGHNA and CDR2 as YSLEER. This chain's CDR3 is CASSFTGDANYGYTF. The DNA of the CDR3 is TGCGCCAGCAGTTTCACAGGGGACGCTAACTATGGCTACACCTTC.

This clone was observed a few times. J is TRBJ1-1 and V is TRBV21-1; the D segment call TRBD1 is taken from the table without a DNA check. TRBV21-1 is a pseudogene. This CDR3 region has 14 residues. The CDR3 region has the DNA TGTGCCATCCATAACACATTCCTTTACACTGAAGCTTTCTTT. Translating it yields CAIHNTFLYTEAFF.

The chain employs TRBV27 and TRBJ1-5, with TRBD1 matching 8 bases. V shed 5 bases and J 0 bases; nucleotides not matched to a gene: 3. The CDR3 totals 15 residues. Germline V gives CDR1 MNHEY, CDR2 SMNVEV (reference sequence). CDR3 in DNA: TGTGCCAGCAGTCGACAGGGGAATAGCAATCAGCCCCAGCATTTT. This sequence encodes CASSRQGNSNQPQHF.

V gene TRBV5-1 combines with J gene TRBJ2-1, with a tentative D call TRBD2 (6 bases). Trimming left V 0 bases short and J 4 bases short, with 17 bases between. CDR3 length: 17 amino acids. CDR1 and CDR2 from the germline V gene are SGHRS and YFSETQ. The CDR3 spells CASSLVGGTPGYNEQFF. DNA for the CDR3: TGCGCCAGCAGCTTGGTGGGCGGGACCCCCGGGTACAATGAGCAGTTCTTC.

This clone was observed a single time. V is TRBV27 and J is TRBJ1-5; tentative D call: TRBD1 (6 bases). Germline V gene data show CDR1 as MNHEY and CDR2 as SMNVEV (reference sequence). V lost 5 bases to trimming and J lost 4 bases, with 12 bases between them. The CDR3 totals 14 residues. The CDR3 region has the DNA TGTGCCAGCAGTAGTAGGGGGTGGAATCAGCCCCAGCATTTT. Translated: CASSSRGWNQPQHF.

The chain employs TRBV11-2 and TRBJ2-7; D may be TRBD1 (5 bases). This CDR3 contains 15 residues. In germline, CDR1 is SGHAT, CDR2 FQNNGV. V dropped 1 base and J dropped 4 bases, with 14 bases sitting between them. CDR3 region: CASSLVGQGNYEQYF. In DNA, the CDR3 is TGTGCCAGCAGCTTAGTGGGGCAGGGAAATTACGAGCAGTACTTC.

CDR3 coding DNA: TGTGCCAGCAGTTTCCCCATCCAGGGGCCCCCAATACCGTACGAGCAGTACTTC. Translation gives CASSFPIQGPPIPYEQYF. V usage is TRBV28 and J usage is TRBJ2-7; weak D call: TRBD1 (6 bases). The length of the CDR3 is 18 residues. Per the germline V gene, CDR1 is MDHEN and CDR2 is SYDVKM. V lost 3 bases, J lost 4 bases, and 25 bases lay in between. The full variable domain, rest sourced from reference TRBV28 and TRBJ2-7, is DVKVTQSSRYLVKRTGEKVFLECVQDMDHENMFWYRQDPGLGLRLIYFSYDVKMKEKGDIPEGYSVSREKKERFSLILESASTNQTSMYLCASSFPIQGPPIPYEQYFGPGTRLTVT.

The rearrangement joins TRBV19 to TRBJ1-1; 8 bases fit TRBD1. V was clipped by 8 bases and J by 0 bases; unmatched bases: 8. CDR1 is LNHDA and CDR2 is SQIVND in the germline V gene (reference sequence). The CDR3 covers 15 residues. The CDR3 is CASGTGDFMNTEAFF. CDR3 DNA: TGTGCCAGTGGGACAGGAGACTTCATGAACACTGAAGCTTTCTTT. Using reference TRBV19 and TRBJ1-1 for the parts outside the CDR3, the full variable domain is DGGITQSPKYLFRKEGQNVTLSCEQNLNHDAMYWYRQDPGQGLRLIYYSQIVNDFQKGDIAEGYSVSREKKESFPLTVTSAQKNPTAFYLCASGTGDFMNTEAFFGQGTRLTVV.

This chain links TRBV19 with TRBJ1-1; D uncertain. V lost 6 bases and J 6 bases, leaving 11 bases between the germline ends. The CDR3 runs 12 residues. Germline values: CDR1 LNHDA, CDR2 SQIVND (reference sequence). CDR3 region: CASSLPRAEAFF. CDR3 in DNA: TGTGCCAGTAGCCTCCCCCGGGCTGAAGCTTTCTTT.

J is TRBJ1-4 and V is TRBV6-5; 7 positions agree with TRBD1. Germline V gene lookup returns CDR1 MNHEY and CDR2 SVGAGI. V was pared by 8 bases and J by 8 bases, with 11 bases of the junction left unmatched. This CDR3 is 14 amino acids long. Here the CDR3 reads CASSGTGVKEKLFF. The CDR3 nucleotides are TGTGCCAGCTCCGGAACAGGGGTTAAGGAAAAACTGTTTTTT.

CDR3 nucleotide sequence: TGTGCCAGCAGTCCTAGACAGGGGGATAACTATGGCTACACCTTC. Translating gives CASSPRQGDNYGYTF. The chain combines TRBV28 with TRBJ1-2; TRBD1 agrees at 9 bases. The V gene end was trimmed by 5 bases and the J gene end by 1 base; junction bases not matched to a gene: 5. Germline V gene sequence: CDR1 MDHEN, CDR2 SYDVKM. This CDR3 is 15 amino acids long.

V and J are TRBV5-5 and TRBJ2-7; 8 bases are shared with TRBD1. The J segment lost 6 bases and the V segment lost 3 bases, leaving 14 bases of the junction unmatched. The CDR3 spans 16 residues. The germline gives CDR1 SGHKS, CDR2 YYEKEE (reference sequence). The CDR3 DNA sequence: TGTGCCAGCAGCTCTGCTCAGGGACAGGAGACAGGCGAGCAGTACTTC. This codes for CASSSAQGQETGEQYF.

This sequence joins TRBV20-1 and TRBJ2-1; D gene unclear. Trimming removed 6 bases at V and 7 bases at J, with 4 bases between. CDR3 size: 9 residues. Germline V gene sequence: CDR1 DFQATT, CDR2 SNEGSKA (reference sequence). For the CDR3, the DNA is TGCAGTGCCAGGAATGAGCAGTTCTTC. Translated: CSARNEQFF.

The rearrangement links TRBV5-1 to TRBJ1-2, with D uncertain. Germline CDR1 and CDR2: SGHRS and YFSETQ. The CDR3 sequence is 13 residues long. V lost 1 base and J lost 8, with 12 bases in between. The CDR3 sequence: CASSLPSPRGYTF. In nucleotides, the CDR3 is TGCGCCAGCAGCTTGCCGTCCCCGAGGGGCTACACCTTC.

The rearrangement uses TRBV5-1 and TRBJ2-5, with D unresolved. CDR1 is SGHRS, CDR2 YFSETQ, per germline. The ends were cut back, 7 bases at V and 3 bases at J, with 10 bases in the middle. The CDR3 sequence is 12 residues long. CDR3 amino acids: CASGYRKETQYF. CDR3 DNA: TGCGCCAGCGGTTACAGAAAAGAGACCCAGTACTTC.